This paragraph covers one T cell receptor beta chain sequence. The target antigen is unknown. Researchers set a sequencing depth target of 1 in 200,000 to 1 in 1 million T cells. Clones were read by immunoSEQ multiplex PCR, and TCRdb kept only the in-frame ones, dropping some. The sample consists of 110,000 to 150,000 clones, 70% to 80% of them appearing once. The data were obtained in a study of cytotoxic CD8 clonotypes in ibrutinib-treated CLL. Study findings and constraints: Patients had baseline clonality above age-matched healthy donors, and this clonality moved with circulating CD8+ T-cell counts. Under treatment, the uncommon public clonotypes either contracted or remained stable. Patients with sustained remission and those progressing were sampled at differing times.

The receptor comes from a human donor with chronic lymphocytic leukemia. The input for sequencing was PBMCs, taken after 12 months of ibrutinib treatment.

DNA of the CDR3: TGCGCCAGCAGCTTGGGGTACGCAGACTCTGGAAACACCATATATTTT. It is translated as CASSLGYADSGNTIYF. The gene calls are TRBV5-1 and TRBJ1-3, with D unclear. Between the trimmed V and J ends, which lost 0 bases and 0 bases, there was a span of 10 bases. In germline, CDR1 is SGHRS, CDR2 YFSETQ. The CDR3 consists of 16 residues.